The T cell receptor (beta chain) described here comes from a study of blood T cells in healthy people across ages. From germline, CDR1 is KGHDR and CDR2 SFDVKD. This CDR3 comprises 17 residues. A J-beta primer mix and a sample-barcoded 5' primer were used in a second PCR of about 6 to 12 cycles. TCRdb fed the 5' RACE reads into MiXCR, producing one record per CDR3 protein. The sample yields around 780,000 distinct CDR3 sequences, 25% to 30% seen once. The sample was also linked to a second study, of T cells of mothers and their children.

The rearrangement uses TRBV24-1 and TRBJ2-7; the D gene is possibly TRBD2 (5 bases). The J call may be in error: the DNA end matches TRBJ2-1 better. The sample comprised blood. The sequence derives from a boy younger than 18 in good health. The CDR3 sequence: CATRGLTNCPGGNEQFF. The CDR3 DNA sequence: TGTGCCACCAGGGGCCTAACCAACTGCCCCGGAGGCAATGAGCAGTTCTTC.